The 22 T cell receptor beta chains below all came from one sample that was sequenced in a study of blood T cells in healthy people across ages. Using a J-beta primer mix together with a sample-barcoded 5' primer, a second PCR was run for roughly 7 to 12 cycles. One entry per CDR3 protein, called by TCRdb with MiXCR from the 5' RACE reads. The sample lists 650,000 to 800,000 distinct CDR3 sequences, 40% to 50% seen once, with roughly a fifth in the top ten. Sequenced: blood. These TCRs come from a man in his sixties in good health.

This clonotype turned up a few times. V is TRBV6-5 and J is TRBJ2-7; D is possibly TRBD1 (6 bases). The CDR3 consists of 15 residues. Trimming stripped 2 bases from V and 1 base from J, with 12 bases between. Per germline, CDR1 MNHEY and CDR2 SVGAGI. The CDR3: CASSYRDTGSYEQYF. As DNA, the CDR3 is TGTGCCAGCAGTTACCGGGACACCGGTTCCTACGAGCAGTACTTC.

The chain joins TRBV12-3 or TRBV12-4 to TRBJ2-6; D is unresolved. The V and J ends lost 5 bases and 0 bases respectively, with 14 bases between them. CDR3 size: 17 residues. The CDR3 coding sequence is TGTGCCAGCAGTCCTGAGACACCAGTCTCTGGGGCCAACGTCCTGACTTTC. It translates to CASSPETPVSGANVLTF.

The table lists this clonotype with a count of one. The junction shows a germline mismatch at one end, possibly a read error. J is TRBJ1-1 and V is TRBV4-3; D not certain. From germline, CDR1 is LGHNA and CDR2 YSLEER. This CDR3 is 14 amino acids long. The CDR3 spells CASSQEVGNIEAFF. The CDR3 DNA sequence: TGCGCCAGCAGCCAAGAGGTTGGGAACATTGAAGCTTTCTTT.

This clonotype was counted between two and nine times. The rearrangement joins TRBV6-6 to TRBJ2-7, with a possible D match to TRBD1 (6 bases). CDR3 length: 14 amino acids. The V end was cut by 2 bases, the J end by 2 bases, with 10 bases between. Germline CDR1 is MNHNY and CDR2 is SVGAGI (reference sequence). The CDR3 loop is CASSYTGSPYEQYF. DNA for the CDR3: TGTGCCAGCAGTTACACAGGGAGCCCCTACGAGCAGTACTTC.

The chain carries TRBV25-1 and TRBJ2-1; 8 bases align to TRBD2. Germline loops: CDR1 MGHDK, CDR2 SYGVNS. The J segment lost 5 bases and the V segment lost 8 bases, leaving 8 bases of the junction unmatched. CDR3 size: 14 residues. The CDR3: CASRGGGVHNEQFF. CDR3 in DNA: TGTGCCAGCCGGGGGGGTGGGGTTCACAATGAGCAGTTCTTC. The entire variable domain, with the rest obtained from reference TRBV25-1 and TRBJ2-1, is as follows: EADIYQTPRYLVIGTGKKITLECSQTMGHDKMYWYQQDPGMELHLIHYSYGVNSTEKGDLSSESTVSRIRTEHFPLTLESARPSHTSQYLCASRGGGVHNEQFFGPGTRLTVL.

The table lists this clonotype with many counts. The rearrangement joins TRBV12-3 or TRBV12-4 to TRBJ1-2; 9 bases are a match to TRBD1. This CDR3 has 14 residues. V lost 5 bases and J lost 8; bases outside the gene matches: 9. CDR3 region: CASSPGQGIYGYTF. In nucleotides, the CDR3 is TGTGCCAGCAGTCCGGGACAGGGTATATACGGCTACACCTTC.

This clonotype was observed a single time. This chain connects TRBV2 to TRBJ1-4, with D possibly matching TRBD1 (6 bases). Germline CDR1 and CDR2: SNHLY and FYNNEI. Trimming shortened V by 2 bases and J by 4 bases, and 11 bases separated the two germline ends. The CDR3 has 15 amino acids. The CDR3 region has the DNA TGTGCCAGCAGTGAACAAGGACAGAATAATGAAAAACTGTTTTTT. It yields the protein CASSEQGQNNEKLFF.

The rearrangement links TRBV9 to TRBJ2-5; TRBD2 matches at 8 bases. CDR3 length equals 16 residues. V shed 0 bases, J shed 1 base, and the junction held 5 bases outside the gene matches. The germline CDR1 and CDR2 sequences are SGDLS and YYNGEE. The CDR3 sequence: CASSVAAGTSQETQYF. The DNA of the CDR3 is TGTGCCAGCAGCGTAGCAGCAGGGACTAGCCAAGAGACCCAGTACTTC.

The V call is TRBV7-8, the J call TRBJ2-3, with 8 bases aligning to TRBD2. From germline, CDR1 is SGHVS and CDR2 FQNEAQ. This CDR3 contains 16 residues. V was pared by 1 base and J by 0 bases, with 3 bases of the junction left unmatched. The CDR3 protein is CASSLEAGASTDTQYF. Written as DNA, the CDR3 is TGTGCCAGCAGCTTAGAAGCGGGGGCCAGCACAGATACGCAGTATTTT.

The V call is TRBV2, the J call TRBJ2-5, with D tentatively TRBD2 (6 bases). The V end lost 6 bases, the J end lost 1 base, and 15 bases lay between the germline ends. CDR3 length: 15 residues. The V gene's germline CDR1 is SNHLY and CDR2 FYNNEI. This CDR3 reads CASRRPGRGQETQYF. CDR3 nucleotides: TGTGCCAGCAGACGGCCTGGGCGGGGCCAAGAGACCCAGTACTTC.

Written as DNA, the CDR3 is TGTGCCAGCAGCACTACAGGGAATTCACCCCTCCACTTT. It is translated as CASSTTGNSPLHF. This chain links TRBV9 with TRBJ1-6; D is possibly TRBD1 (6 bases). The CDR3 sequence is 13 residues long. Per the germline V gene, CDR1 is SGDLS and CDR2 is YYNGEE. Trimming took 4 bases from V and 7 from J, leaving 9 bases between them.

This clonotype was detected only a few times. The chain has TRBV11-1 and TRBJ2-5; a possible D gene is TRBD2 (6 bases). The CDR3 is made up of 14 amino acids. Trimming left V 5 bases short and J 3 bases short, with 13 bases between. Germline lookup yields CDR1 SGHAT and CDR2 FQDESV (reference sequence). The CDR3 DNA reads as TGTGCCAGCAGCCCCCCCGGGGGAAAAGAGACCCAGTACTTC. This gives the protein CASSPPGGKETQYF.

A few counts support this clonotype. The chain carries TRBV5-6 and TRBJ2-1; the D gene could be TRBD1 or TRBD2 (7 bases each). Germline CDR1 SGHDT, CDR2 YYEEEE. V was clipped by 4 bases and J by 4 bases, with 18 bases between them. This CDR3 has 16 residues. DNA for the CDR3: TGTGCCAGCAGCCCTCAGACAGGGAGGGGATACAATGAGCAGTTCTTC. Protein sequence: CASSPQTGRGYNEQFF.

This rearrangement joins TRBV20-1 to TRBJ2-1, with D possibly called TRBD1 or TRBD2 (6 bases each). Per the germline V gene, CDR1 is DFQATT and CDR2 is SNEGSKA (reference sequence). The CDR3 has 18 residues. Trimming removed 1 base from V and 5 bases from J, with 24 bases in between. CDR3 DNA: TGCAGTGCTAGAGTCGCGTTGGGGGCCGGGGGCCGGGACAATGAGCAGTTCTTC. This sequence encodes CSARVALGAGGRDNEQFF.

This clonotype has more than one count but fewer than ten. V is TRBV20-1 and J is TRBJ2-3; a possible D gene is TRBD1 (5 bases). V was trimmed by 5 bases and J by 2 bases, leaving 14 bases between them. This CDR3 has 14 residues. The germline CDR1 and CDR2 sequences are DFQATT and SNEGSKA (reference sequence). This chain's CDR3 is CSAPGPEFTDTQYF. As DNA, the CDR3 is TGCAGTGCTCCAGGGCCAGAGTTCACAGATACGCAGTATTTT.

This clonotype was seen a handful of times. The CDR3 is CASSLVGRRGGDTQYF. In nucleotides, the CDR3 is TGTGCCAGCAGCTTAGTAGGTCGTCGGGGTGGTGATACGCAGTATTTT. The V gene is TRBV7-8, the J gene TRBJ2-3; TRBD2 might be the D (5 bases). The V and J ends lost 1 base and 6 bases respectively, with 17 bases between them. The CDR3 contains 16 residues. Germline V gene sequence: CDR1 SGHVS, CDR2 FQNEAQ.

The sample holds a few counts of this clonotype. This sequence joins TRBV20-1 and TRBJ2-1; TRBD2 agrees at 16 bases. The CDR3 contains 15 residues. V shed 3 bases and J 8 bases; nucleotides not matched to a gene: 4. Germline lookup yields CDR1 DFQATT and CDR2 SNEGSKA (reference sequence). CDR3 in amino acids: CSASGTSGGADEQFF. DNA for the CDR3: TGCAGTGCTAGTGGGACTAGCGGGGGGGCCGATGAGCAGTTCTTC.

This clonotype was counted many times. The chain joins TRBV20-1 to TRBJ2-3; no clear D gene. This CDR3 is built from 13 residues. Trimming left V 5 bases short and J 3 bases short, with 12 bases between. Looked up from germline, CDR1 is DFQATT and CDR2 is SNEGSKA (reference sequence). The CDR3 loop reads CSAGSANTDTQYF. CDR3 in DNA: TGCAGTGCTGGTTCAGCGAATACAGATACGCAGTATTTT.

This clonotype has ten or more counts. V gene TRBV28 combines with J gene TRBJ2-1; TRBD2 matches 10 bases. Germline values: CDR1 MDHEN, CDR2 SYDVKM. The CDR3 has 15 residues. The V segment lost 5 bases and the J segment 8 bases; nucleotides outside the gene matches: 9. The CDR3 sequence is CASSTQRGGRDEQFF. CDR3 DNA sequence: TGTGCCAGCAGTACTCAGCGGGGGGGCCGAGATGAGCAGTTCTTC.

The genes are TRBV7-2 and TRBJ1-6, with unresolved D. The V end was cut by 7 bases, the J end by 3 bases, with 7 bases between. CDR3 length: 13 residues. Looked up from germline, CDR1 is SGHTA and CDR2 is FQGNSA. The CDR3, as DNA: TGTGCCAGCAACGAACTCTATAATTCACCCCTCCACTTT. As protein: CASNELYNSPLHF. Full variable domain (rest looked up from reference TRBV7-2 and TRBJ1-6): GAGVSQSPSNKVTEKGKDVELRCDPISGHTALYWYRQSLGQGLEFLIYFQGNSAPDKSGLPSDRFSAERTGGSVSTLTIQRTQQEDSAVYLCASNELYNSPLHFGNGTRLTVT.

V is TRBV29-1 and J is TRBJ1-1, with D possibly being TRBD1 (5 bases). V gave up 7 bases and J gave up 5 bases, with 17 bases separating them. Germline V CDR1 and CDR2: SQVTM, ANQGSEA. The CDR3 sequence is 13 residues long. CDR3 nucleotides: TGCAGCGGGAAGCATGGGGCCGGGACTGAAGCTTTCTTT. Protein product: CSGKHGAGTEAFF.

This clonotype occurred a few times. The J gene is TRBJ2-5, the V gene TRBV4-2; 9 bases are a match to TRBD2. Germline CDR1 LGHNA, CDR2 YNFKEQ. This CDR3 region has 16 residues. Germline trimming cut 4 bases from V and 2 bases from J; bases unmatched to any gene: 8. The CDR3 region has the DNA TGTGCCAGCAGCCCCCTTAGCGGGGGCTCGCAAGAGACCCAGTACTTC. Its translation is CASSPLSGGSQETQYF.